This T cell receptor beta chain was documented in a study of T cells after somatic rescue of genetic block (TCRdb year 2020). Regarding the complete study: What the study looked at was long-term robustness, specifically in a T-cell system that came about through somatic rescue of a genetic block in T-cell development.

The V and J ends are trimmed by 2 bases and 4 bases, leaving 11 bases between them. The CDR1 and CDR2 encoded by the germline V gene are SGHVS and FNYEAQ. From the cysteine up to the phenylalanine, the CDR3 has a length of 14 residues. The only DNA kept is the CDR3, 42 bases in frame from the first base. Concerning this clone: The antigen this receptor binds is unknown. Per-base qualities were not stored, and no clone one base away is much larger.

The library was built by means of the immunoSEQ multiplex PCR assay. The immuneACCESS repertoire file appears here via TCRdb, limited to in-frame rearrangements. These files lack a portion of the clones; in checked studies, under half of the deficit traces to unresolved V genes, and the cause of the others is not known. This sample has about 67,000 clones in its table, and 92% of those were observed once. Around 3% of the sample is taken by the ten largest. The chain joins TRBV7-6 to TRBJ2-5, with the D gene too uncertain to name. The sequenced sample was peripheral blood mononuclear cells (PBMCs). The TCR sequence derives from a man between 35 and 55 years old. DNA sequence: TGTGCCAGCAGCTTATCTGGTTTAGGAGAGACCCAGTACTTC. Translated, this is CASSLSGLGETQYF. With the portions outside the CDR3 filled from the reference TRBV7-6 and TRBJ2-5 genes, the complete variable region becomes GAGVSQSPRYKVTKRGQDVALRCDPISGHVSLYWYRQALGQGPEFLTYFNYEAQQDKSGLPNDRFSAERPEGSISTLTIQRTEQRDSAMYRCASSLSGLGETQYFGPGTRLLVL.